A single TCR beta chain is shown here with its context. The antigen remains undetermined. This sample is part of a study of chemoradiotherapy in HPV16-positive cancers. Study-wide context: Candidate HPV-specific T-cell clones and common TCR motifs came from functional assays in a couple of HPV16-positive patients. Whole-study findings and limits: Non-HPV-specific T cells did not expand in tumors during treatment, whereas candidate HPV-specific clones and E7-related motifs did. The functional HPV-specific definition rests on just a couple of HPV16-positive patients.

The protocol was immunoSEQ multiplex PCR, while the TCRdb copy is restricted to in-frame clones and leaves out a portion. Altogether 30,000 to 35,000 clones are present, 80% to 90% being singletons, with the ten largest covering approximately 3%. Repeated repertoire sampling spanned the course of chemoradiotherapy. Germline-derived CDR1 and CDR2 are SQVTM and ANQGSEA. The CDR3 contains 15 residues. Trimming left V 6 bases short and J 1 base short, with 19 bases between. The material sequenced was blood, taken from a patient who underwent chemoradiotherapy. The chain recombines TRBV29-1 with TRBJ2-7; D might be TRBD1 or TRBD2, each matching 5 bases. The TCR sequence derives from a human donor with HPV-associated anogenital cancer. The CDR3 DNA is TGCAGCGTGAGGGGTGGGGGACCCTCTTCCTACGAGCAGTACTTC. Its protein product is CSVRGGGPSSYEQYF.